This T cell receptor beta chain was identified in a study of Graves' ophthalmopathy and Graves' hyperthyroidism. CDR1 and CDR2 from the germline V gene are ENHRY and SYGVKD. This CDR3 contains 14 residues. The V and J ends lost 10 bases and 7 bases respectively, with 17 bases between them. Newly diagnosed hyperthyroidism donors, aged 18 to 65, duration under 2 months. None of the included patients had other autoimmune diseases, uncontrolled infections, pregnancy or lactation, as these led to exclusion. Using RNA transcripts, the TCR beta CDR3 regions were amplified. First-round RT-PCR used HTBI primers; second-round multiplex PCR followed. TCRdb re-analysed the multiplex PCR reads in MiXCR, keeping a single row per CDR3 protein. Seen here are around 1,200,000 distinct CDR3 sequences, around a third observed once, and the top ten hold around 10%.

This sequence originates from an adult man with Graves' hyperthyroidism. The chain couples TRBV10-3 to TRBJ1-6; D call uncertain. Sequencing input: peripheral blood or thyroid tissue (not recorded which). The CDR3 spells CATRYGVGNSPLHF. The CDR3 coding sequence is TGTGCCACCAGGTACGGGGTCGGAAATTCACCCCTCCACTTT.